What follows describes a single TCR beta chain. Study processing details: The authors estimated nucleated cell counts from reference gene primer amplification. Here immunoSEQ multiplex PCR was the method, and the copy in TCRdb shows in-frame clones only, minus some. Clone size and the V and J calls come from that table; the DNA yielded D and trimming. The top ten clones hold around 32% of a sample with about 26,000 clones, 82% of them seen once. The data were obtained in a study of blood T cell repertoires in COVID-19. Study in general: From the United States, Italy and Spain came samples of acute and convalescent COVID-19.

This CDR3 is 13 amino acids long. Germline CDR1 reads LGHNA; CDR2 reads YSLEER. The ends were cut back, 4 bases at V and 8 bases at J, with 14 bases in the middle. The chain links TRBV4-3 to TRBJ1-2, with no clear D. Sequenced input: peripheral blood. The receptor's source is a human donor in a cohort sampled during active COVID-19. CDR3 in amino acids: CASSLLAGKGYTF. For the CDR3, the DNA is TGCGCCAGCAGCCTCCTGGCGGGGAAGGGCTACACCTTC.